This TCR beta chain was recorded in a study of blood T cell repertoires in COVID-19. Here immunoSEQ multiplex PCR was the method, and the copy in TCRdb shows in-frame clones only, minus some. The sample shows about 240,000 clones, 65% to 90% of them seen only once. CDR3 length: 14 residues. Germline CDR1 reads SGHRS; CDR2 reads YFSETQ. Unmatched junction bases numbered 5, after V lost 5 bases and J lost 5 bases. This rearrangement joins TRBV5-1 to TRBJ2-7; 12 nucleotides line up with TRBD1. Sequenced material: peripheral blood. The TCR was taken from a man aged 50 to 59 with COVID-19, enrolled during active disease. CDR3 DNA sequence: TGCGCCAGCAGTCGAGGGACAGGGGGCGACGAGCAGTACTTC. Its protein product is CASSRGTGGDEQYF.